Described below is a single T cell receptor (beta chain) sequence and its context. The data stem from a study of T cell repertoires in cytomegalovirus infection. TCRdb fed the reads into MiXCR, producing one record per CDR3 protein. This table holds around 180,000 distinct CDR3 sequences, 28% found once. Germline V gene sequence: CDR1 SEHNR, CDR2 FQNEAQ (reference sequence). The CDR3 is 13 amino acids. V lost 5 bases to trimming and J lost 0 bases, with 6 bases between them. The chain joins TRBV7-9 to TRBJ2-3; D remains ambiguous. The source of this sequence is a human donor in good health (CMV status not recorded). Some clones in this sample may be carry-over from other donors' samples. The material sequenced was PBMCs. CDR3 bases: TGTGCCAGCAGCCACGGAAGCACAGATACGCAGTATTTT. This encodes CASSHGSTDTQYF.